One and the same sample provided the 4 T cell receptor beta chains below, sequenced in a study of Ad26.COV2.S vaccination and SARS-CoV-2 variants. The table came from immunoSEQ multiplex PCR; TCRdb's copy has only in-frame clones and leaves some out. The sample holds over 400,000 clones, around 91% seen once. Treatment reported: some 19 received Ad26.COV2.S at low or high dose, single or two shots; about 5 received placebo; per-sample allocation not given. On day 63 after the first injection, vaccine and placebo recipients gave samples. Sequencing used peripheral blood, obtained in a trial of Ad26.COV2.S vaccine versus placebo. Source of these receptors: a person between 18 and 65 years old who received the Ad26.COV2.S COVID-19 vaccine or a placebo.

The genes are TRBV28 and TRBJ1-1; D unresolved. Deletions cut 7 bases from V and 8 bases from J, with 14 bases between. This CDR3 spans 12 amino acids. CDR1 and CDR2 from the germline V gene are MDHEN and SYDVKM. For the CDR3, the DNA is TGTGCCAGCACCCGAACGGGCGGCGAAGCTTTCTTT. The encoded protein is CASTRTGGEAFF. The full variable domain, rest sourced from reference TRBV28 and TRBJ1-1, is DVKVTQSSRYLVKRTGEKVFLECVQDMDHENMFWYRQDPGLGLRLIYFSYDVKMKEKGDIPEGYSVSREKKERFSLILESASTNQTSMYLCASTRTGGEAFFGQGTRLTVV.

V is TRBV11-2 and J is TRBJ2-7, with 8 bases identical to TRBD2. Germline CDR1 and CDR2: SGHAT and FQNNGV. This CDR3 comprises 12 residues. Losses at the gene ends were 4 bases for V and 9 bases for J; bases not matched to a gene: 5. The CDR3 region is CASSYGLAGQYF. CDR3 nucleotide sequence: TGTGCCAGCAGCTATGGGCTAGCGGGGCAGTACTTC.

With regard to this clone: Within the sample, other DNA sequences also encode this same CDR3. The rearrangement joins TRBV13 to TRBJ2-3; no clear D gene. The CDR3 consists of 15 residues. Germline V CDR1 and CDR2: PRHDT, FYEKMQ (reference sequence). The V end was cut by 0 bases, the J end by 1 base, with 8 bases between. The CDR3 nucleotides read TGTGCCAGCAGCTTAGGAAATAGTGGCACAGATACGCAGTATTTT. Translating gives CASSLGNSGTDTQYF.

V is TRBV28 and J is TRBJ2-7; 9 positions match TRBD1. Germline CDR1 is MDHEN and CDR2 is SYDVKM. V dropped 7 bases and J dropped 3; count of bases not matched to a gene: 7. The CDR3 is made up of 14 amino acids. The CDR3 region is CASTDSGQGYEQYF. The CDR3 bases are TGTGCCAGCACTGATTCGGGACAGGGCTACGAGCAGTACTTC.